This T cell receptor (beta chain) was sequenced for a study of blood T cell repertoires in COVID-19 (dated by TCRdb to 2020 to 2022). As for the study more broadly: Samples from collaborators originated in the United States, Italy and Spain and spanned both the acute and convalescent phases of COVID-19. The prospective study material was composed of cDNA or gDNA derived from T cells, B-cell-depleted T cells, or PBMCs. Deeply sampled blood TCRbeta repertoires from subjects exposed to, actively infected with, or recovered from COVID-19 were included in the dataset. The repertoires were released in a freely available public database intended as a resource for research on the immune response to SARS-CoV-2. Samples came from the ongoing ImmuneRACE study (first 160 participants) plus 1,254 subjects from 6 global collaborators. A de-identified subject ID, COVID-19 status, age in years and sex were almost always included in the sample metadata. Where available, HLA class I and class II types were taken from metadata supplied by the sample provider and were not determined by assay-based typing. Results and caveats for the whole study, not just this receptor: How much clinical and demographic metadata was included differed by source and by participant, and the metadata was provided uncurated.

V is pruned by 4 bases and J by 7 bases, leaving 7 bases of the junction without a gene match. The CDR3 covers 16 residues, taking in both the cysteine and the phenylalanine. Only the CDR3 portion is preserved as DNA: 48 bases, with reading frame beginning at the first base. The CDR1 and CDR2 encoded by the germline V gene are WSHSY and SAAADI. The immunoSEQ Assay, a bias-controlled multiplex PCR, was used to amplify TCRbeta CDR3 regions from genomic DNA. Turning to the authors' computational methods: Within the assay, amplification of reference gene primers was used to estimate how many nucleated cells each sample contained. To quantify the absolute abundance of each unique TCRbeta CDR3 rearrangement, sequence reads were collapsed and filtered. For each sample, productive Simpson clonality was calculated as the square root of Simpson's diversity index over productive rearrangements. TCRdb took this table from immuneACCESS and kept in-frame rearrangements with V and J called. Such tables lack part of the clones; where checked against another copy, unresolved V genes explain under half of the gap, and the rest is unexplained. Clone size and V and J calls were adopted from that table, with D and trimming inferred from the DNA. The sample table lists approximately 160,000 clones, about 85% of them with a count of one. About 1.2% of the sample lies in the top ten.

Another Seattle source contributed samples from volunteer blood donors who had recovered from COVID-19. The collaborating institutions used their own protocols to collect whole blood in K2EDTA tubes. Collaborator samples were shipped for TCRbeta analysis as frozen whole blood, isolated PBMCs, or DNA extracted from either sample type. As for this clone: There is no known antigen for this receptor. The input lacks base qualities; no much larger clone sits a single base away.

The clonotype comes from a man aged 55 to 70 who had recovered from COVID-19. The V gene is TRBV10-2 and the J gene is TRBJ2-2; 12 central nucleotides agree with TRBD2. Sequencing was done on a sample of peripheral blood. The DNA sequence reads TGCGCCAGCAGTGGGCTAGCGGGGGGGGACCACGGGGAGCTGTTTTTT. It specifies CASSGLAGGDHGELFF.